Listed below are T cell receptor beta chains from one sample, sequenced in a study of shared clonotypes between healthy human individuals. Profiled with immunoSEQ multiplex PCR; TCRdb holds only in-frame clones, not every one. This table holds about 480,000 clones, 79% found once. Input material: PBMCs. Source of these receptors: a woman aged 40 to 49 in good health. Some clones in this sample may be carry-over from other donors' samples. Each CDR3 is given with its conserved first and last residue.

j_gene: TRBJ1-2
v_gene: TRBV4-1
CDR3aa: CASSRENYGYTF

j_gene: TRBJ2-1
v_gene: TRBV7-9
CDR3aa: CASSPGLGPNNNEQFF

j_gene: TRBJ2-2
v_gene: TRBV11-2
CDR3aa: CASSSSNTGELFF

j_gene: TRBJ1-1
v_gene: TRBV7-9
CDR3aa: CASSYRQGASGNTEAFF

j_gene: TRBJ1-1
v_gene: TRBV30
CDR3aa: CAWGQGSTEAFF

j_gene: TRBJ2-5
v_gene: TRBV5-1
CDR3aa: CASRSLGTTQETQYF

j_gene: TRBJ2-2
v_gene: TRBV28
CDR3aa: CASGQPANTGELFF

j_gene: TRBJ1-5
v_gene: TRBV29-1
CDR3aa: CSVQEGHNNQPQHF

j_gene: TRBJ2-7
v_gene: TRBV18
CDR3aa: CASSPQNTYEQYF

j_gene: TRBJ2-5
v_gene: TRBV10-3
CDR3aa: CAISEEAGQGAVETQYF

j_gene: TRBJ2-7
v_gene: TRBV11-2
CDR3aa: CASSLGLGYEQYF

j_gene: TRBJ2-5
v_gene: TRBV6-1
CDR3aa: CASRLREGRETQYF

j_gene: TRBJ2-7
v_gene: TRBV5-1
CDR3aa: CASSSLESSGNMREQYF

j_gene: TRBJ2-7
v_gene: TRBV15
CDR3aa: CATSRVGTGTRGTQYF

j_gene: TRBJ2-5
v_gene: TRBV9
CDR3aa: CASSAGTGFREETQYF

j_gene: TRBJ2-7
v_gene: TRBV11-2
CDR3aa: CASSLRVRGYEQYF

j_gene: TRBJ1-1
v_gene: TRBV5-1
CDR3aa: CASSWQGNTEAFF

j_gene: TRBJ2-1
v_gene: TRBV27
CDR3aa: CASRGTRAGSSSYNEQFF

j_gene: TRBJ2-2
v_gene: TRBV10-1
CDR3aa: CASIEGTGELFF

j_gene: TRBJ2-7
v_gene: TRBV11-2
CDR3aa: CASSRGGTTGSYEQYF

j_gene: TRBJ2-1
v_gene: TRBV18
CDR3aa: CASSPRGTGGHEQFF

j_gene: TRBJ2-1
v_gene: TRBV10-2
CDR3aa: CASSEGLAAYNEQFF

j_gene: TRBJ2-1
v_gene: TRBV5-4
CDR3aa: CASSQDRGRVNEQFF

j_gene: TRBJ1-1
v_gene: TRBV4-2
CDR3aa: CASSQNPGDTEAFF

j_gene: TRBJ1-2
v_gene: TRBV4-2
CDR3aa: CASSQFTPRQGDGYTF

j_gene: TRBJ2-6
v_gene: TRBV2
CDR3aa: CASTLRQGLSSGANVLTF

j_gene: TRBJ2-7
v_gene: TRBV7-6
CDR3aa: CASSFAGQGYEQYF

j_gene: TRBJ2-7
v_gene: TRBV29-1
CDR3aa: CSARDYSYEQYF

j_gene: TRBJ2-1
v_gene: TRBV29-1
CDR3aa: CSAMRGDRAIYEQFF

j_gene: TRBJ2-1
v_gene: TRBV11-2
CDR3aa: CASSAEGLAGYNEQFF

j_gene: TRBJ1-4
v_gene: TRBV18
CDR3aa: CASSPRAPNEKLFF

j_gene: TRBJ1-3
v_gene: TRBV5-1
CDR3aa: CASSSGMGNTGNTIYF

j_gene: TRBJ1-3
v_gene: TRBV10-2
CDR3aa: CASRRGVGNTIYF

j_gene: TRBJ2-2
v_gene: TRBV19
CDR3aa: CASSIGQANTGELFF

j_gene: TRBJ1-2
v_gene: TRBV25-1
CDR3aa: CASGGQGLSYTF

j_gene: TRBJ2-7
v_gene: TRBV27
CDR3aa: CASSLSIYGPSNYEQYF

j_gene: TRBJ2-7
v_gene: TRBV5-8
CDR3aa: CASSLTTYEQYF

j_gene: TRBJ2-7
v_gene: TRBV25-1
CDR3aa: CASSVRGQGISYEQYF

j_gene: TRBJ2-3
v_gene: TRBV7-6
CDR3aa: CASSSFLGKGTDTQYF

j_gene: TRBJ2-3
v_gene: TRBV5-4
CDR3aa: CASSPQGYTDTQYF

j_gene: TRBJ2-1
v_gene: TRBV11-2
CDR3aa: CASSSRGLAGVDEQFF

j_gene: TRBJ1-2
v_gene: TRBV18
CDR3aa: CASSPAPRQENYGYTF

j_gene: TRBJ2-2
v_gene: TRBV30
CDR3aa: CAWSVSVGELFF

j_gene: TRBJ2-5
v_gene: TRBV27
CDR3aa: CASSFTGLAVETQYF

j_gene: TRBJ1-1
v_gene: TRBV11-3
CDR3aa: CASSLAGQHTEAFF

j_gene: TRBJ2-1
v_gene: TRBV11-2
CDR3aa: CASSLSETSYNEQFF

j_gene: TRBJ2-5
v_gene: TRBV13
CDR3aa: CASSPRRQPQETQYF

j_gene: .
v_gene: TRBV18
CDR3aa: CASSPRTGTYEQYF

j_gene: TRBJ2-7
v_gene: TRBV5-1
CDR3aa: CASSSSGLADYEQYF

j_gene: TRBJ2-1
v_gene: TRBV15
CDR3aa: CATSSRESGHEQFF

j_gene: TRBJ2-1
v_gene: TRBV11-3
CDR3aa: CASSLGFYNEQFF

j_gene: TRBJ2-2
v_gene: TRBV5-1
CDR3aa: CASSLDQPNTGELFF

j_gene: TRBJ2-5
v_gene: TRBV2
CDR3aa: CASGWGKETQYF

j_gene: TRBJ1-5
v_gene: TRBV28
CDR3aa: CATGQPQHF

j_gene: TRBJ2-7
v_gene: TRBV5-6
CDR3aa: CASSLVWGQGSEQYF

j_gene: TRBJ2-5
v_gene: TRBV5-1
CDR3aa: CASSYSYQETQYF

j_gene: TRBJ2-7
v_gene: TRBV21-1
CDR3aa: CASSKALYEQYF

j_gene: TRBJ2-7
v_gene: TRBV6-1
CDR3aa: CASSELIAGEEQYF